The sequence of this TCR beta chain was determined in a study of blood T cell repertoires in COVID-19 (dated by TCRdb to the early 2020s). Looking at the study overall: The collaborator samples originated in the United States, Italy and Spain and spanned the acute and convalescent phases of COVID-19. The sample metadata nearly always contained a de-identified subject ID, COVID-19 status, age in years and sex. Subjects who had been exposed to COVID-19, were actively infected with it, or had recovered from it provided the deeply sampled blood TCRbeta repertoires that made up the dataset. Samples were obtained from the ongoing ImmuneRACE study (first 160 participants) and from about 1,300 subjects provided by 6 global collaborators. The repertoires were made available in a free public database intended to serve as a resource for research on the immune response to SARS-CoV-2. HLA class I and class II types, where available, came from metadata supplied by the sample provider rather than from assay-based typing. The prospective study material was composed of cDNA or gDNA derived from T cells, B-cell-depleted T cells, or PBMCs.

The collaborating institutions used their own protocols to collect whole blood in K2EDTA tubes. For TCRbeta analysis, collaborators shipped samples in one of three forms: frozen whole blood, isolated PBMCs, or DNA extracted from either of those sample types. TCRbeta CDR3 regions were amplified from genomic DNA using the immunoSEQ Assay, a bias-controlled multiplex PCR. Per the source publication's procedure: The number of nucleated cells in each sample was estimated from the amplification of reference gene primers within the assay. To quantify the absolute abundance of each unique TCRbeta CDR3 rearrangement, sequence reads were collapsed and filtered. For each sample, productive Simpson clonality was calculated by taking the square root of Simpson's diversity index across productive rearrangements. TCRdb obtained this table from immuneACCESS and retained in-frame rearrangements with V and J assigned. These tables miss some clones; where compared with another copy, unresolved V genes account for less than half of the shortfall, and the remainder is unexplained. That table supplies the V and J calls and clone size; D and trimming were determined from the DNA. Within this sample are some 150,000 clones, with under 80% of them counted one time only. Of the sample, around 4% falls within the top ten clones.

In the germline V gene, CDR1 corresponds to MDHEN and CDR2 to SYDVKM. Trimming costs V 2 bases and J 1 base, and their ends lie 7 bases apart. The CDR3 covers 14 residues, taking in both the cysteine and the phenylalanine. Of all the DNA, just the CDR3 is kept, 42 bases in frame from base 1. Study-wide conclusions, independent of this receptor: The amount of clinical and demographic metadata varied by source and participant and was provided uncurated.

Worth noting for this clone: Its antigen is still unknown. Within one base of it there is no much larger clone, and no base qualities were kept.

Sequenced: peripheral blood. The chain uses TRBV28 and TRBJ2-3; TRBD1 is a weak D gene call, 5 bases matching. The origin of this receptor is a man aged 55 to 70 with acute or convalescent COVID-19. The sequenced DNA is TGTGCCAGCAGTTTACTAGGGGGCACAGATACGCAGTATTTT. Its protein is CASSLLGGTDTQYF. Here the CDR3 is joined to the reference TRBV28 and TRBJ2-3 genes, and the full variable domain is: DVKVTQSSRYLVKRTGEKVFLECVQDMDHENMFWYRQDPGLGLRLIYFSYDVKMKEKGDIPEGYSVSREKKERFSLILESASTNQTSMYLCASSLLGGTDTQYFGPGTRLTVL.